A single TCR beta chain is shown here with its context. Its antigen is unidentified. The record originates from a study of cytomegalovirus exposure and HLA in healthy donors. Study outcomes and limitations: Most sequenced TCRs were rare (though some public TCRs occurred in many donors). A later analysis found first-cohort TCR clusters tended to co-occur in the approximately 110 validation repertoires.

Clones were sequenced by immunoSEQ multiplex PCR, and TCRdb holds only the in-frame ones, with some missing. The data show about 110,000 clones, about 88% seen once. This CDR3 comprises 15 residues. The germline V gene encodes CDR1 SEHNR and CDR2 FQNEAQ (reference sequence). V shed 5 bases, J shed 6 bases, and the junction held 8 bases outside the gene matches. The TCR was taken from a young woman in good health and CMV-seropositive. Specimen: PBMCs. V is TRBV7-9 and J is TRBJ1-4; 8 bases agree with TRBD1. The CDR3 DNA reads TGTGCCAGCAGCCGCCTCCAGGGGGCGGATGAAAAACTGTTTTTT. Encoded protein: CASSRLQGADEKLFF.